This T cell receptor (beta chain) stems from a study of cytomegalovirus exposure and HLA in healthy donors. For the study at large: HLA-typed donors contributed around 88 million unique TCRs, which were held in an early data release. Overall study results and limits: An Asian-associated ancestry cluster reportedly showed fewer N-insertions than the approximately 690-donor mean in a later analysis. A likely sequencing artifact accounted for one observed cluster of highly shared sequence variants. Overall, approximately 150 TCR beta chains were annotated as cytomegalovirus-associated.

Looked up from germline, CDR1 is SQVTM and CDR2 is ANQGSEA. The CDR3 contains 13 residues. The ends lost 6 bases at V and 4 bases at J; junction bases unmatched: 4. Primers for the PCR totalled 60 Vbeta and 13 Jbeta. TCRdb keeps only in-frame clones here, not all; method: immunoSEQ multiplex PCR. The profile shows 110,000 to 150,000 clones, 60% to 80% of them singletons. Comments on this clone: What it recognizes is unknown.

The chain has TRBV29-1 and TRBJ2-7; 12 bases align to TRBD1. The sequenced sample consisted of PBMCs. The receptor's source is a male donor in good health and CMV-seronegative. Here the CDR3 reads CSVGQGALYEQYF. The CDR3 region has the DNA TGCAGCGTGGGACAGGGGGCGCTTTACGAGCAGTACTTC.